This T cell receptor beta chain was captured by sequencing in a study of early T cells in non-severe SARS-CoV-2 infection. Study context: Sequencing was performed on bulk RNA from unsorted whole blood, leaving chains unpaired. Study results and limitations: Anti-spike CD8 responses were favored by VDJdb matching, which missed private and CD4 specificities.

As for this clonotype: Its target is unknown.

Looked up from germline, CDR1 is MNHNS and CDR2 is SASEGT. The CDR3 totals 16 residues. Germline trimming cut 5 bases from V and 6 bases from J; bases unmatched to any gene: 9. Researchers tagged individual cDNA molecules with unique molecular identifiers. One entry per CDR3 protein results from TCRdb running MiXCR on the 5' RACE reads. The table lists over 60,000 distinct CDR3 sequences, roughly 9.5% of them singletons. The receptor's source is an adult who was a healthcare worker with PCR-confirmed SARS-CoV-2 infection or an uninfected control (not recorded which). The rearrangement uses TRBV6-1 and TRBJ2-1; 11 nucleotides agree with TRBD2. The source material was whole blood. CDR3 loop: CASSYLSGRATNEQFF. DNA of the CDR3: TGTGCCAGCAGTTACCTTAGCGGGAGGGCCACCAATGAGCAGTTCTTC.